This T cell receptor beta chain originates from a study of identical twins. Study-wide findings and caveats: Within twin pairs, the out-of-frame alpha sequences they shared showed excess low generation probability. Beta out-of-frame sequences displayed a weaker excess of sharing between twins.

As concerns this clonotype: The antigen is unknown.

cDNA molecules carried unique molecular identifiers, and template switching added a universal primer site. Each CDR3 protein is one row after TCRdb ran MiXCR on the 5' RACE reads. The sample yields 1.5 million to 2 million distinct CDR3 sequences, around 33% seen once. Germline lookup yields CDR1 SEHNR and CDR2 FQNEAQ (reference sequence). With 5 bases removed from V and 0 bases from J, the gap between germline ends came to 13 bases. The CDR3 has 15 amino acids. V gene TRBV7-9 combines with J gene TRBJ1-2; possibly TRBD1 for D (6 bases). The sequencing sample was made of cord blood. The receptor was isolated from a newborn girl in good health. CDR3 in amino acids: CASSDPGDSNYGYTF. The CDR3 nucleotides read TGTGCCAGCAGCGATCCAGGGGATTCTAACTATGGCTACACCTTC.